A single sample is the source of the 28 T cell receptor beta chains below, sequenced in a study of T cell changes during pregnancy in multiple sclerosis. Assay used: immunoSEQ multiplex PCR; TCRdb lists only in-frame clones, some missing. The profile shows roughly 75,000 clones, 89% of them singletons. Sequencing used peripheral blood, obtained before pregnancy. These receptors came from a female donor with multiple sclerosis, enrolled in a pregnancy study.

The genes are TRBV5-1 and TRBJ2-1, with 11 positions matching TRBD2. J lost 1 base, V lost 3 bases, and 3 bases had no gene match. Germline V lookup: CDR1 SGHRS, CDR2 YFSETQ. This CDR3 contains 16 residues. As DNA, the CDR3 is TGCGCCAGCAGCTCAACTAGCGGGGGATCCTACAATGAGCAGTTCTTC. Its translation is CASSSTSGGSYNEQFF.

The chain carries TRBV7-2 and TRBJ1-1; D is possibly TRBD1 (5 bases). V was shortened by 3 bases and J by 6 bases, with 11 bases between the two germline ends. Germline lookup yields CDR1 SGHTA and CDR2 FQGNSA. The CDR3 has 13 amino acids. For the CDR3, the DNA is TGTGCCAGCAGCTTGGGGCCACGGGCTGAAGCTTTCTTT. It specifies CASSLGPRAEAFF.

The chain has TRBV5-1 and TRBJ2-7; D might be TRBD2 (5 bases). Trimming removed 0 bases at V and 1 base at J, with 14 bases between. In germline, CDR1 is SGHRS, CDR2 YFSETQ. The CDR3 spans 16 residues. The CDR3 DNA sequence: TGCGCCAGCAGCTTGGCCGTGCCCTCGGGATCCTACGAGCAGTACTTC. Amino acid sequence: CASSLAVPSGSYEQYF.

The chain couples TRBV5-1 to TRBJ2-3; TRBD2 is a possible D gene (6 bases). The V end was cut by 4 bases, the J end by 0 bases, with 18 bases between. The CDR3 contains 17 residues. The germline gives CDR1 SGHRS, CDR2 YFSETQ. CDR3 amino acids: CASSPATLAPSTDTQYF. Written as DNA, the CDR3 is TGCGCCAGCAGCCCCGCCACCCTAGCGCCTAGCACAGATACGCAGTATTTT.

This clone turned up a few times. The V call is TRBV30, the J call TRBJ1-6; possible D gene TRBD1, 6 bases. Trimming took off 3 bases at V and 10 bases at J, with 16 bases between the two ends. This CDR3 contains 14 residues. Germline-derived CDR1 and CDR2 are GTSNPN and SVGIG (reference sequence). CDR3 sequence reads: CAWRGETGSSPLHF. CDR3 nucleotides: TGTGCCTGGAGGGGGGAGACAGGATCCTCACCCCTCCACTTT.

The chain recombines TRBV4-1 with TRBJ2-3; a weak D match, TRBD2 (6 bases). This CDR3 is 16 amino acids long. V lost 1 base and J 1 base, leaving 12 bases between the germline ends. Germline loops: CDR1 MGHRA, CDR2 YSYEKL. The CDR3 DNA reads TGCGCCAGCAGCCAAGGTAGGGGAGGACGCACAGATACGCAGTATTTT. Its translation: CASSQGRGGRTDTQYF.

V gene TRBV28 combines with J gene TRBJ1-1; no reliable D call. The CDR3 is 15 amino acids. CDR1 is MDHEN, CDR2 SYDVKM, per germline. V was clipped by 3 bases and J by 0 bases, with 11 bases between them. CDR3 in DNA: TGTGCCAGCAGTTTTATTCTGGCCTTGAACACTGAAGCTTTCTTT. Translation: CASSFILALNTEAFF.

This rearrangement joins TRBV2 to TRBJ1-1, with a weak D call TRBD1 (6 bases). CDR3 length: 14 amino acids. V dropped 4 bases and J dropped 5 bases, with 14 bases sitting between them. From germline, CDR1 is SNHLY and CDR2 FYNNEI. CDR3 loop: CASSVGGRGTEAFF. CDR3 nucleotide sequence: TGTGCCAGCAGTGTTGGCGGAAGGGGGACTGAAGCTTTCTTT.

The CDR3 spells CASIGQGNQPQHF. CDR3 nucleotide sequence: TGTGCCAGTATAGGACAGGGCAATCAGCCCCAGCATTTT. V and J are TRBV19 and TRBJ1-5; TRBD1 matches at 7 bases. The junction had 2 bases not matched to a gene; V was cut back by 7 bases and J by 2 bases. The CDR3 length is 13 residues. Germline V gives CDR1 LNHDA, CDR2 SQIVND (reference sequence).

CDR3: CASSGASSIYGYTF. The CDR3 DNA reads TGTGCCAGCTCAGGAGCGTCCTCAATCTATGGCTACACCTTC. This chain uses TRBV18 with TRBJ1-2; D is ambiguous. The germline V gene encodes CDR1 KGHSH and CDR2 LQKENI. Trimming left V 5 bases short and J 4 bases short, with 14 bases between. The CDR3 length is 14 residues.

The chain combines TRBV18 with TRBJ1-1, with D possibly being TRBD1 (5 bases). Between the trimmed V and J ends, which lost 6 bases and 1 base, there was a span of 12 bases. The V gene's germline CDR1 is KGHSH and CDR2 LQKENI. The CDR3 runs 14 residues. CDR3 coding DNA: TGTGCCAGCTCCCCGGGGGAGGGGAACACTGAAGCTTTCTTT. Its protein is CASSPGEGNTEAFF.

The chain uses TRBV7-6 and TRBJ2-7; a weak D match, TRBD2 (5 bases). The V gene's germline CDR1 is SGHVS and CDR2 FNYEAQ. The CDR3 runs 13 residues. Trimming removed 0 bases at V and 3 bases at J, with 6 bases between. CDR3: CASSLARDYEQYF. In nucleotides, the CDR3 is TGTGCCAGCAGCTTAGCACGGGACTACGAGCAGTACTTC. The whole variable domain, filled in from reference TRBV7-6 and TRBJ2-7, reads GAGVSQSPRYKVTKRGQDVALRCDPISGHVSLYWYRQALGQGPEFLTYFNYEAQQDKSGLPNDRFSAERPEGSISTLTIQRTEQRDSAMYRCASSLARDYEQYFGPGTRLTVT.

The chain combines TRBV5-1 with TRBJ1-2, with D maybe TRBD1 (5 bases). V was cut by 0 bases and J by 6 bases, with 12 bases left in between. The germline V gene encodes CDR1 SGHRS and CDR2 YFSETQ. The CDR3 has 14 amino acids. The CDR3 nucleotides read TGCGCCAGCAGCTTGGAAGGGCAGGGCGATGGCTACACCTTC. Translation: CASSLEGQGDGYTF.

The chain couples TRBV19 to TRBJ2-5, with D possibly matching TRBD1 (6 bases). Trimming stripped 3 bases from V and 3 bases from J, with 8 bases between. This CDR3 comprises 13 residues. Germline CDR1 reads LNHDA; CDR2 reads SQIVND (reference sequence). CDR3 sequence reads: CASSMDREETQYF. The CDR3 bases are TGTGCCAGTAGTATGGACAGAGAAGAGACCCAGTACTTC.

The chain combines TRBV29-1 with TRBJ2-7; D is ambiguous. The CDR3 is made up of 12 amino acids. Per the germline V gene, CDR1 is SQVTM and CDR2 is ANQGSEA. Trimming stripped 3 bases from V and 5 bases from J, with 11 bases between. CDR3 sequence reads: CSVEGEADEQYF. The CDR3 bases are TGCAGCGTTGAGGGTGAGGCGGACGAGCAGTACTTC.

This chain uses TRBV5-6 with TRBJ1-5, with 7 bases aligning to TRBD1. Looked up from germline, CDR1 is SGHDT and CDR2 is YYEEEE. The V and J ends lost 4 bases and 13 bases, in that order; junction bases with no gene match: 8. The CDR3 spans 12 residues. This chain's CDR3 is CASSRSPGQQHF. In DNA, the CDR3 is TGTGCCAGCAGCCGAAGCCCGGGACAGCAGCATTTT.

The chain uses TRBV7-2 and TRBJ2-7; tentative D call: TRBD2 (6 bases). Germline loops: CDR1 SGHTA, CDR2 FQGNSA. CDR3 length: 15 amino acids. Trimming shortened V by 3 bases and J by 0 bases, and 12 bases separated the two germline ends. The CDR3 loop reads CASSLEGWSSYEQYF. The CDR3 coding sequence is TGTGCCAGCAGCTTGGAGGGCTGGAGCTCCTACGAGCAGTACTTC.

The chain recombines TRBV2 with TRBJ2-3, with D perhaps TRBD1 (5 bases). The CDR3 extends over 15 amino acids. V gave up 4 bases and J gave up 1 base, with 12 bases separating them. Germline V gene sequence: CDR1 SNHLY, CDR2 FYNNEI. In DNA form, the CDR3 reads TGTGCCAGCAGTGTCCAGGGTCGGGGCACAGATACGCAGTATTTT. It codes for CASSVQGRGTDTQYF.

CDR3 region: CASSPRVGRDTIYF. As DNA, the CDR3 is TGTGCCAGCAGCCCCAGGGTTGGCAGAGACACCATATATTTT. The V and J genes are TRBV7-2 and TRBJ1-3, with D possibly TRBD1 on 5 matching bases. Deletions cut 5 bases from V and 8 bases from J, with 16 bases between. The CDR3 contains 14 residues. Germline V lookup: CDR1 SGHTA, CDR2 FQGNSA.

The chain recombines TRBV28 with TRBJ1-2, with a tentative D call TRBD1 (6 bases). The ends were cut back, 5 bases at V and 2 bases at J, with 12 bases in the middle. The CDR3 is 14 residues long. CDR1 and CDR2 (germline): MDHEN, SYDVKM. CDR3 protein: CASSLTGTNYGYTF. For the CDR3, the DNA is TGTGCCAGCAGTCTTACCGGGACAAACTATGGCTACACCTTC.

The chain has TRBV5-1 and TRBJ1-3, with TRBD1 matching 10 bases. Germline trimming cut 1 base from V and 2 bases from J; bases unmatched to any gene: 6. The germline V gene has CDR1 SGHRS and CDR2 YFSETQ. The CDR3 has 17 amino acids. The CDR3 region has the DNA TGCGCCAGCAGCTTGCAGGGGACAGGGGAACCTGGAAACACCATATATTTT. It codes for CASSLQGTGEPGNTIYF.

The chain employs TRBV6-1 and TRBJ1-1; no reliable D call. The CDR3 extends over 13 amino acids. Trimming took 4 bases from V and 7 from J, leaving 13 bases between them. Germline values: CDR1 MNHNS, CDR2 SASEGT. In DNA form, the CDR3 reads TGTGCCAGCAGTGTGGCGCTCAGAGGTGAAGCTTTCTTT. Protein sequence: CASSVALRGEAFF.

This clone has at least ten counts. The chain links TRBV19 to TRBJ1-2, with D perhaps matching TRBD1 (6 bases). The CDR3 spans 12 residues. V was shortened by 7 bases and J by 5 bases, with 11 bases between the two germline ends. The germline V gene has CDR1 LNHDA and CDR2 SQIVND (reference sequence). CDR3 DNA sequence: TGTGCCAGTATCGAACAGGGTTATGGCTACACCTTC. This encodes CASIEQGYGYTF.

The chain uses TRBV5-1 and TRBJ1-2, with 9 bases matching TRBD1. Germline CDR1 and CDR2: SGHRS and YFSETQ. This CDR3 region has 16 residues. With V trimmed by 0 bases and J by 8 bases, 11 bases remained unmatched. CDR3 residues: CASSLADGTGPFGYTF. In DNA, the CDR3 is TGCGCCAGCAGCTTGGCCGATGGGACAGGGCCCTTCGGCTACACCTTC.

This CDR3 reads CASSPPRTEFEAFF. In DNA, the CDR3 is TGTGCCAGCTCACCGCCGAGGACAGAGTTTGAAGCTTTCTTT. The genes are TRBV18 and TRBJ1-1, with a tentative D call TRBD1 (6 bases). CDR1 is KGHSH and CDR2 is LQKENI in the germline V gene. CDR3 length: 14 amino acids. Trimming took off 3 bases at V and 7 bases at J, with 15 bases between the two ends. Full variable domain (outside the CDR3, taken from reference TRBV18 and TRBJ1-1): NAGVMQNPRHLVRRRGQEARLRCSPMKGHSHVYWYRQLPEEGLKFMVYLQKENIIDESGMPKERFSAEFPKEGPSILRIQQVVRGDSAAYFCASSPPRTEFEAFFGQGTRLTVV.

The chain recombines TRBV2 with TRBJ1-5; D unclear. Between the trimmed V and J ends, which lost 7 bases and 3 bases, there was a span of 16 bases. This CDR3 has 15 amino acids. CDR1 is SNHLY, CDR2 FYNNEI, per germline. The CDR3 reads CASTATAGINQPQHF. CDR3 coding DNA: TGTGCCAGCACCGCAACGGCGGGTATCAATCAGCCCCAGCATTTT.

The chain uses TRBV6-5 and TRBJ1-1; maybe TRBD1 (6 bases). Germline V gives CDR1 MNHEY, CDR2 SVGAGI. V lost 2 bases, J lost 6 bases, and 10 bases lay in between. The CDR3 sequence is 13 residues long. The CDR3 sequence: CASSYLRGAEAFF. The CDR3 region has the DNA TGTGCCAGCAGTTACCTCAGGGGCGCTGAAGCTTTCTTT.

The gene calls are TRBV5-4 and TRBJ2-1, with 7 bases that match TRBD2. The CDR3 contains 15 residues. CDR1 SGHNT and CDR2 YYREEE come from the germline V gene (reference sequence). Losses at the gene ends were 4 bases for V and 6 bases for J; bases not matched to a gene: 10. This CDR3 is CASSGGGSGVNEQFF. The CDR3 DNA reads TGTGCCAGCAGCGGGGGAGGGTCGGGTGTCAATGAGCAGTTCTTC.